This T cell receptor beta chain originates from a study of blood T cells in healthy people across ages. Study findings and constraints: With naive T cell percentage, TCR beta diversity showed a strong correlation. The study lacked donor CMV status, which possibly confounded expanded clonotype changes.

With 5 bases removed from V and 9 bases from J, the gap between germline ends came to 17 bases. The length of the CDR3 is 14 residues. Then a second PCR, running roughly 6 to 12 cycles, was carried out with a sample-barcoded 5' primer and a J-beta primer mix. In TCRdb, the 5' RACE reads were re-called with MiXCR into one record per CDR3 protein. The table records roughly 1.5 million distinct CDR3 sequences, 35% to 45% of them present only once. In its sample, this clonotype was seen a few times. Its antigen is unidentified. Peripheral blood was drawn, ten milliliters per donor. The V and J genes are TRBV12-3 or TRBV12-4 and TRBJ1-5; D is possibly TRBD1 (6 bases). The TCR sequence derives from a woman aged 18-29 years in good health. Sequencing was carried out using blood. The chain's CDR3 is CASSPLGGSGPQHF. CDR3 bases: TGTGCCAGCAGTCCCCTAGGGGGTTCAGGGCCCCAGCATTTT.